The next 15 T cell receptor beta chains were all read from a single sample in a study of blood T cell repertoires in COVID-19. Only in-frame clones appear in the TCRdb table, and some are missing; sequencing was by immunoSEQ multiplex PCR. The data show 250,000 to 300,000 clones, about 90% seen once. The sample was peripheral blood. These receptor sequences come from a woman in her fifties or sixties who had recovered from COVID-19.

This chain connects TRBV9 to TRBJ1-1; 8 bases line up with TRBD1. CDR3 size: 14 residues. Germline CDR1 and CDR2: SGDLS and YYNGEE. Germline trimming cut 3 bases from V and 4 bases from J; bases unmatched to any gene: 5. CDR3 DNA sequence: TGTGCCAGCAGCGGAAGGACAGGGATCACTGAAGCTTTCTTT. This gives the protein CASSGRTGITEAFF.

This chain connects TRBV28 to TRBJ1-5; maybe TRBD1 (6 bases). Trimming stripped 6 bases from V and 9 bases from J, with 15 bases between. From germline, CDR1 is MDHEN and CDR2 SYDVKM. The CDR3 has 13 amino acids. The CDR3 is CASRPEGGPPQHF. The CDR3, as DNA: TGTGCCAGCAGACCCGAGGGGGGGCCGCCCCAGCATTTT.

The chain has TRBV28 and TRBJ2-1, with 7 bases that match TRBD1. Germline V gene sequence: CDR1 MDHEN, CDR2 SYDVKM. The CDR3 length is 14 residues. The V segment lost 6 bases and the J segment 0 bases; nucleotides outside the gene matches: 2. The CDR3 loop is CASRDRSSYNEQFF. In DNA, the CDR3 is TGTGCCAGCAGGGACAGGAGCTCCTACAATGAGCAGTTCTTC.

V gene TRBV5-6 combines with J gene TRBJ2-2; D uncertain. Germline V gene sequence: CDR1 SGHDT, CDR2 YYEEEE. The CDR3 is made up of 13 amino acids. V lost 2 bases, J lost 5 bases, and 7 bases lay in between. CDR3 protein: CASSFAATGELFF. CDR3 coding DNA: TGTGCCAGCAGCTTTGCAGCGACCGGGGAGCTGTTTTTT. Using reference TRBV5-6 and TRBJ2-2 for the parts outside the CDR3, the full variable domain is DAGVTQSPTHLIKTRGQQVTLRCSPKSGHDTVSWYQQALGQGPQFIFQYYEEEERQRGNFPDRFSGHQFPNYSSELNVNALLLGDSALYLCASSFAATGELFFGEGSRLTVL.

The rearrangement uses TRBV4-3 and TRBJ2-1; 7 nucleotides agree with TRBD2. Germline CDR1 is LGHNA and CDR2 is YSLEER. The J segment lost 0 bases and the V segment lost 3 bases, leaving 2 bases of the junction unmatched. CDR3 length: 15 residues. DNA of the CDR3: TGCGCCAGCAGCCAGCTAGCGGTCTCCTACAATGAGCAGTTCTTC. Its protein is CASSQLAVSYNEQFF.

The chain recombines TRBV28 with TRBJ1-4; D is perhaps TRBD1 (6 bases). The V gene's germline CDR1 is MDHEN and CDR2 SYDVKM. The CDR3 sequence is 16 residues long. V was clipped by 5 bases and J by 8 bases, with 21 bases between them. The DNA for the CDR3 is TGTGCCAGCAGTCCCCTTAACAGGGCCCAGCGAGAAAAACTGTTTTTT. The encoded protein is CASSPLNRAQREKLFF.

V gene TRBV12-5 combines with J gene TRBJ2-7; D is uncertain. In germline, CDR1 is LGHNT, CDR2 FRNRAP. V was cut by 7 bases and J by 1 base, with 11 bases left in between. The CDR3 is 13 amino acids. The CDR3 protein is CASARDTSYEQYF. The CDR3 nucleotides read TGTGCTAGTGCCCGAGACACATCCTACGAGCAGTACTTC.

The chain joins TRBV4-3 to TRBJ2-2; no clear D. The CDR3 contains 14 residues. Germline loops: CDR1 LGHNA, CDR2 YSLEER. The V gene lost 4 bases and the J gene lost 5 bases, with 11 bases spanning the gap. For the CDR3, the DNA is TGCGCCAGCAGCCCCCGTCGAGAGACCGGGGAGCTGTTTTTT. Its translation: CASSPRRETGELFF.

The V and J genes are TRBV27 and TRBJ2-7; TRBD2 aligns across 12 bases. Losses at the gene ends were 5 bases for V and 6 bases for J; bases not matched to a gene: 8. Germline V gene lookup returns CDR1 MNHEY and CDR2 SMNVEV (reference sequence). The CDR3 contains 15 residues. As DNA, the CDR3 is TGTGCCAGCAGTGGACTAGCGGGATCCGGGAGCGAGCAGTACTTC. It yields the protein CASSGLAGSGSEQYF.

The chain couples TRBV4-2 to TRBJ1-1, with unresolved D. The CDR3 covers 13 residues. V lost 4 bases and J lost 3, with 9 bases in between. Per the germline V gene, CDR1 is LGHNA and CDR2 is YNFKEQ. DNA for the CDR3: TGTGCCAGCAGCCGACGAGGGTACACTGAAGCTTTCTTT. Translation: CASSRRGYTEAFF.

The chain combines TRBV27 with TRBJ1-2; D is perhaps TRBD1 (5 bases). V lost 4 bases, J lost 5 bases, and 17 bases lay in between. Germline lookup yields CDR1 MNHEY and CDR2 SMNVEV (reference sequence). The CDR3 is 15 amino acids. CDR3 residues: CASSSGTNGGYGYTF. CDR3 sequence (DNA): TGTGCCAGCAGTTCGGGGACCAACGGGGGGTATGGCTACACCTTC.

This clone came up once. V gene TRBV6-1 combines with J gene TRBJ1-2; 9 bases align to TRBD1. Germline CDR1 and CDR2: MNHNS and SASEGT. V lost 0 bases, J lost 8 bases, and 4 bases stayed unmatched. The CDR3 sequence is 14 residues long. CDR3 protein: CASSEAGTGRGYTF. The CDR3, as DNA: TGTGCCAGCAGTGAAGCGGGGACAGGGCGAGGCTACACCTTC.

The CDR3 here is CASNPIGGGTDTQYF. The CDR3 coding sequence is TGTGCCAGCAACCCTATCGGGGGTGGCACAGATACGCAGTATTTT. This chain links TRBV9 with TRBJ2-3; a possible D gene is TRBD2 (6 bases). CDR3 length: 15 amino acids. The V gene's germline CDR1 is SGDLS and CDR2 YYNGEE. V lost 6 bases, J lost 1 base, and 15 bases lay in between.

V and J are TRBV5-4 and TRBJ1-1; 10 nucleotides line up with TRBD1. Germline loops: CDR1 SGHNT, CDR2 YYREEE (reference sequence). V lost 5 bases, J lost 0 bases, and 1 base stayed unmatched. The CDR3 consists of 14 residues. The CDR3 DNA sequence: TGTGCCAGCAGGACAGGGGGCCTGAACACTGAAGCTTTCTTT. Residues: CASRTGGLNTEAFF.

The V call is TRBV16, the J call TRBJ1-5, with D perhaps matching TRBD1 (5 bases). Trimming removed 1 base from V and 3 bases from J, with 13 bases in between. The length of the CDR3 is 16 residues. Germline CDR1 is KGHSY and CDR2 is FQNENV. The CDR3 DNA sequence: TGTGCCAGCAGCCAATTCACAGGCCCCCCCAATCAGCCCCAGCATTTT. Translation: CASSQFTGPPNQPQHF.